Sequencing of this T cell receptor (beta chain) was carried out in a study of cytomegalovirus exposure and HLA in healthy donors. The study, taken as a whole, reports: In a later analysis, HLA-C alleles had the fewest associated TCRs, DRB1 alleles the most. For cytomegalovirus status, the classifier reportedly gave diagnoses with high specificity and sensitivity. Despite most TCR sequences being rare, some public TCRs occurred in many donors.

Amplification used 60 Vbeta primers and 13 Jbeta primers. Using immunoSEQ multiplex PCR, the repertoire was profiled, and TCRdb retains in-frame clones only, with some absent. This sample has 170,000 or so clones, with approximately 84% found just once. CDR1 and CDR2 from the germline V gene are MGHDK and SYGVNS. Germline trimming cut 2 bases from V and 4 bases from J; bases unmatched to any gene: 7. CDR3 length: 16 amino acids. For this clone: Its antigen remains unidentified.

This rearrangement joins TRBV25-1 to TRBJ2-7, with 11 bases fitting TRBD2. The TCR comes from a boy under 10 years old in good health and CMV-seronegative. Sequencing used PBMCs. CDR3 coding DNA: TGTGCCAGCAGTGAAGCCGTGTCTAGCGGGAGGTACGAGCAGTACTTC. Residues: CASSEAVSSGRYEQYF.